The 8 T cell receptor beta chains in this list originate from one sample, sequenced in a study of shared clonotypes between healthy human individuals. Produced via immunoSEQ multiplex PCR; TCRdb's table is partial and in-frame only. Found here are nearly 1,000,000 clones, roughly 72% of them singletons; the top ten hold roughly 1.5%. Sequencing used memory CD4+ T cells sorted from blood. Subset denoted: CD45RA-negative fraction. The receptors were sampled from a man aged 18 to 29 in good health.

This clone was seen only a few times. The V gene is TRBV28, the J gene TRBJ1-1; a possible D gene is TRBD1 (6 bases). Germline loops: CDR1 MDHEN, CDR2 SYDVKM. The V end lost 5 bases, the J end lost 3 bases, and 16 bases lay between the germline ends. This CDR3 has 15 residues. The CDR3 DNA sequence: TGTGCCAGCAGTGGGTCGGGGGGGCAGGACACTGAAGCTTTCTTT. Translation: CASSGSGGQDTEAFF.

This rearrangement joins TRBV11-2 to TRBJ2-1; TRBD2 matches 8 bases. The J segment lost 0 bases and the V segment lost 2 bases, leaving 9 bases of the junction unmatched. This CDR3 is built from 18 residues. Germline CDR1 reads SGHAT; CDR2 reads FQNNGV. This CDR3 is CASSLRLAGPGSYNEQFF. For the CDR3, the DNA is TGTGCCAGCAGCTTACGCCTAGCGGGCCCAGGCTCCTACAATGAGCAGTTCTTC.

CDR3 sequence (DNA): TGTGCCAGCAACGAGCGGGGGGGCAGTGAGCAGTACTTC. Its translation: CASNERGGSEQYF. V is TRBV2 and J is TRBJ2-7, with 10 bases matching TRBD2. From germline, CDR1 is SNHLY and CDR2 FYNNEI. The CDR3 covers 13 residues. Unmatched junction bases numbered 7, after V lost 7 bases and J lost 7 bases.

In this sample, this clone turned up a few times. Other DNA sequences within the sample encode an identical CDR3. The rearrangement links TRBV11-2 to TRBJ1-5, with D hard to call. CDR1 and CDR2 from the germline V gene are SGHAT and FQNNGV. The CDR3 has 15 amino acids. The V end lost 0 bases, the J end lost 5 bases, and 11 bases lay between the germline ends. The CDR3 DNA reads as TGTGCCAGCAGCTTAGATGGAGGGAGGGATCAGCCCCAGCATTTT. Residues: CASSLDGGRDQPQHF.

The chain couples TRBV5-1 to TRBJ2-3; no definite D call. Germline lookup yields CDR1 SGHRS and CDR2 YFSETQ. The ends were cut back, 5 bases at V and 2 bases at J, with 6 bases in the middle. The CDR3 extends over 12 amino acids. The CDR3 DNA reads TGCGCCAGCAGTCTTTTCACAGATACGCAGTATTTT. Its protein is CASSLFTDTQYF.

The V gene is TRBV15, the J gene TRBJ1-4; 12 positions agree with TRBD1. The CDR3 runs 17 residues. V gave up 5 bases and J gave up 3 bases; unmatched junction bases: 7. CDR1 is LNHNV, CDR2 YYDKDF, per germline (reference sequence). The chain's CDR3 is CATSGGTGGGPNEKLFF. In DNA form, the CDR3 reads TGTGCCACCAGCGGAGGGACAGGGGGCGGACCTAATGAAAAACTGTTTTTT.

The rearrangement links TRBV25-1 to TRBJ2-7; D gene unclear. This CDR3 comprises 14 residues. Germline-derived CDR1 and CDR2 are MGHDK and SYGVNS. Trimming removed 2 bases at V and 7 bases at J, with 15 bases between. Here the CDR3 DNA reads TGTGCCAGCAGTGAAGTGGGTAATCAGAGAGAGCAGTACTTC. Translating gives CASSEVGNQREQYF.

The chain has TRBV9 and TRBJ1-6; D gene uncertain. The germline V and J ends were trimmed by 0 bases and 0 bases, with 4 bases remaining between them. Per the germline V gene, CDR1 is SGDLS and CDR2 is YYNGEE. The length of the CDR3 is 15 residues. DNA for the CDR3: TGTGCCAGCAGCGTAGGAGTCTCCTATAATTCACCCCTCCACTTT. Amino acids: CASSVGVSYNSPLHF.